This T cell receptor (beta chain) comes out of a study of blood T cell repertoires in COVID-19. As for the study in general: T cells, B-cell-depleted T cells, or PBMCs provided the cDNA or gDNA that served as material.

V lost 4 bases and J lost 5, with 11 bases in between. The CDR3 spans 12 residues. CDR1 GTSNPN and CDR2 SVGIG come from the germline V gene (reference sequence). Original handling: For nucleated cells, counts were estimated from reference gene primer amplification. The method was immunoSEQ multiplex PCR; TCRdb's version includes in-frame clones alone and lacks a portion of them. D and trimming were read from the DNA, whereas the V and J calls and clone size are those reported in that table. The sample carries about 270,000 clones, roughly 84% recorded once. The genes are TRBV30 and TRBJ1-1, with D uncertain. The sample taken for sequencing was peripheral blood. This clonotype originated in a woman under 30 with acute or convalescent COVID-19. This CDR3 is CAWKDRETEAFF. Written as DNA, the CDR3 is TGTGCCTGGAAGGATCGGGAGACTGAAGCTTTCTTT. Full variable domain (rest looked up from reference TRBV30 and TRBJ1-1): SQTIHQWPATLVQPVGSPLSLECTVEGTSNPNLYWYRQAAGRGLQLLFYSVGIGQISSEVPQNLSASRPQDRQFILSSKKLLLSDSGFYLCAWKDRETEAFFGQGTRLTVV.